Each of the 9 T cell receptor beta chains below was sequenced from the same sample in a study of T cells after yellow fever vaccination (dated by TCRdb to about 2019). The library was made by 5' RACE. The reads were generated on an Illumina HiSeq 2500. TCRdb reworked the public reads: Q25 trimming with fastp, MiXCR clone assembly, productive beta chains retained. Entries that share a CDR3 protein sequence are merged under the most common genes and DNA. The sample data list about 150,000 distinct CDR3 sequences, and under 7% of these were observed just once. The top ten clones comprise over 0.55% of the sample. This specimen's treatment or condition label, interpreted: live attenuated yellow fever vaccine strain. This specimen was CD4+ T cells sorted from PBMCs, taken 10 days after the yellow fever booster vaccination. The receptors come from a man aged 25-45 years who received the YFV17D yellow fever vaccine.

In this sample, this clonotype turned up many times. The rearrangement uses TRBV20-1 and TRBJ2-3; D might be TRBD1 (6 bases). V lost 0 bases, J lost 3 bases, and 13 bases lay in between. In germline, CDR1 is DFQATT, CDR2 SNEGSKA (reference sequence). The CDR3 contains 15 residues. This chain's CDR3 is CSARDGSRGTDTQYF. Here the CDR3 DNA reads TGCAGTGCTAGAGATGGGTCCAGGGGAACAGATACGCAGTATTTT.

This clonotype was counted ten times or more. In DNA, the CDR3 is TGTGCCAGCAGCCGGAGGGACAGGCCTTATGAAGCTTTCTTT. This gives the protein CASSRRDRPYEAFF. The rearrangement uses TRBV5-5 and TRBJ1-1, with TRBD1 matching over 8 bases. V gave up 4 bases and J gave up 7 bases; unmatched junction bases: 9. The CDR3 is 14 residues long. Germline-derived CDR1 and CDR2 are SGHKS and YYEKEE (reference sequence).

The V call is TRBV5-1, the J call TRBJ1-1; the D is unclear. From germline, CDR1 is SGHRS and CDR2 YFSETQ. The CDR3 is 13 amino acids. V was trimmed by 0 bases and J by 3 bases, leaving 6 bases between them. Here the CDR3 reads CASSLEADTEAFF. As DNA, the CDR3 is TGCGCCAGCAGCTTGGAGGCGGACACTGAAGCTTTCTTT. Looking up the rest from reference TRBV5-1 and TRBJ1-1 gives the full variable domain: KAGVTQTPRYLIKTRGQQVTLSCSPISGHRSVSWYQQTPGQGLQFLFEYFSETQRNKGNFPGRFSGRQFSNSRSEMNVSTLELGDSALYLCASSLEADTEAFFGQGTRLTVV.

This chain uses TRBV19 with TRBJ2-2; TRBD1 might be the D (6 bases). Trimming took off 1 base at V and 1 base at J, with 7 bases between the two ends. Germline V gene data show CDR1 as LNHDA and CDR2 as SQIVND (reference sequence). The CDR3 is 15 amino acids. The CDR3 region is CASSIGQVNTGELFF. In DNA form, the CDR3 reads TGTGCCAGTAGTATAGGACAGGTGAACACCGGGGAGCTGTTTTTT.

This clonotype was detected many times. The chain links TRBV27 to TRBJ2-7; 8 nucleotides match TRBD1. The J segment lost 3 bases and the V segment lost 4 bases, leaving 5 bases of the junction unmatched. Germline V CDR1 and CDR2: MNHEY, SMNVEV (reference sequence). The CDR3 has 14 residues. The CDR3 sequence is CASSWSGTGYEQYF. The CDR3 DNA follows: TGTGCCAGCAGTTGGTCCGGGACAGGCTACGAGCAGTACTTC.

This clonotype was counted at least ten times. The V gene is TRBV7-7, the J gene TRBJ2-7; D is uncertain. The length of the CDR3 is 13 residues. Germline V lookup: CDR1 SSHAT, CDR2 FNYEAQ (reference sequence). V lost 1 base and J 6 bases, leaving 10 bases between the germline ends. This chain's CDR3 is CASSLVWRSEQYF. The CDR3 nucleotides are TGTGCCAGCAGCTTAGTCTGGCGCTCCGAGCAGTACTTC.

As to this clonotype: This could be a read error, since a much larger clone is one nucleotide away. In this CDR3 the conserved last residue, phenylalanine or tryptophan, is missing, so a read error is likely. The chain carries TRBV24-1 and TRBJ2-5; 7 bases are shared with TRBD1. The CDR3 length is 15 residues. The V segment lost 6 bases and the J segment 1 base; nucleotides outside the gene matches: 7. The germline gives CDR1 KGHDR, CDR2 SFDVKD. The CDR3 region has the DNA TGTGCCACCAGTCCTGGACAGGCCCGCCAAGAGACCCAGTACTTA. The encoded protein is CATSPGQARQETQYL.

The sample holds many counts of this clonotype. CDR3 sequence (DNA): TGTGCCAGCGGGGGCAGCTCCTACAATGAGCAGTTCTTC. This sequence encodes CASGGSSYNEQFF. The gene calls are TRBV12-3 or TRBV12-4 and TRBJ2-1; perhaps TRBD1 as D (6 bases). The length of the CDR3 is 13 residues. The V end was cut by 8 bases, the J end by 0 bases, with 8 bases between.

The sample holds many counts of this clonotype. The V call is TRBV7-3, the J call TRBJ2-1, with 10 bases fitting TRBD2. V was clipped by 5 bases and J by 10 bases; unmatched bases: 14. This CDR3 is built from 16 residues. Germline V gene data show CDR1 as SGHTA and CDR2 as FQGTGA. CDR3 loop: CASSPGWASGSGEQFF. In DNA form, the CDR3 reads TGTGCCAGCAGCCCGGGTTGGGCTAGCGGGAGCGGAGAGCAGTTCTTC.